This TCR beta chain was identified in a study of shared clonotypes between healthy human individuals. Whole-study context: Per-donor plates numbered three CD4 naive, three CD4 memory, two CD8 naive and one CD8 memory. Overall study findings and caveats: Inspection by rarefaction showed sorted-subset sequencing to be incomplete despite large depth. A generally larger estimated richness was seen in naive subsets than in memory subsets. Non-shared clonotypes showed lower generation probabilities than clonotypes common to all four donors.

Sequenced by immunoSEQ multiplex PCR; TCRdb stores in-frame clones only, minus some. This sample carries hundreds of thousands of clones, 73% of them seen once, and the ten largest clones take around 1.8%. Germline CDR1 SGHRS, CDR2 YFSETQ. The ends lost 4 bases at V and 3 bases at J; junction bases unmatched: 10. The CDR3 length is 16 residues. In regard to this clone: Antigen: not known.

The TCR sequence derives from a woman aged 25 to 39 in good health. The sequenced sample consisted of memory CD4+ T cells sorted from blood. Subset in this sample: CD45RA-negative fraction. V gene TRBV5-1 combines with J gene TRBJ2-5, with TRBD2 matching 9 bases. The CDR3 region has the DNA TGCGCCAGCAGCCCAGGGGGTGGACTAGCGAAAGAGACCCAGTACTTC. As protein: CASSPGGGLAKETQYF.